The entry that follows covers one TCR beta chain sequence. The table came from immunoSEQ multiplex PCR; TCRdb's copy has only in-frame clones and leaves some out. The table has approximately 65,000 clones, over 80% seen once; the top ten hold around 0.8%. The source of the sample is a study of T cell changes during pregnancy in multiple sclerosis. V dropped 7 bases and J dropped 2 bases, with 8 bases sitting between them. The CDR3 has 11 amino acids. The germline V gene has CDR1 DFQATT and CDR2 SNEGSKA (reference sequence). V gene TRBV20-1 combines with J gene TRBJ1-2, with D unclear. Sequencing used CD4+ T cells from peripheral blood mononuclear cells, obtained in the first trimester of pregnancy. The origin of this receptor is a female donor with multiple sclerosis, enrolled in a pregnancy study. The DNA for the CDR3 is TGCAGTGGATTGGCCAACTATGGCTACACCTTC. Translated, it gives CSGLANYGYTF.